The 9 T cell receptor beta chains reported below all come from one sample, sequenced in a study of neurological immune-mediated disorders (dated by TCRdb to about 2019). Libraries came from 5' RACE. The reads were generated on an Illumina HiSeq 2500. Clones were called with MiXCR by TCRdb after fastp trimmed the public reads at Q25, and only in-frame beta chains were retained. Entries that share a CDR3 protein sequence are merged under the most common genes and DNA. The sample table contains just over 95,000 distinct CDR3 sequences; only one count was recorded for roughly 4% of them. Under 6.5% of the sample is taken by the ten largest. Sequenced: PBMCs. These receptors were collected from a woman younger than 30 with multiple sclerosis.

Many counts were recorded for this clonotype. The J gene is TRBJ2-3, the V gene TRBV7-3, with 7 bases that match TRBD1. J lost 2 bases, V lost 5 bases, and 4 bases had no gene match. The germline V gene encodes CDR1 SGHTA and CDR2 FQGTGA. The CDR3 covers 14 residues. The CDR3 here is CASSPQGTTDTQYF. Written as DNA, the CDR3 is TGTGCCAGCAGCCCACAGGGGACCACAGATACGCAGTATTTT.

This clonotype was seen many times. This chain uses TRBV10-3 with TRBJ2-7; D is ambiguous. The germline V gene has CDR1 ENHRY and CDR2 SYGVKD. There are 11 residues in the CDR3. Trimming pared 5 bases from V and 6 bases from J, leaving 8 bases between. CDR3 coding DNA: TGTGCCATCAGTCTACTCGGCGAGCAGTACTTC. It translates to CAISLLGEQYF.

The sample holds many counts of this clonotype. V and J are TRBV7-2 and TRBJ1-1, with 7 bases aligning to TRBD1. Germline V gives CDR1 SGHTA, CDR2 FQGNSA. J was trimmed by 5 bases and V by 6 bases; bases with no gene match: 3. The CDR3 runs 12 residues. CDR3 amino acids: CASRNRGTEAFF. The CDR3 coding sequence is TGTGCCAGCAGGAACAGGGGAACTGAAGCTTTCTTT.

Many counts were recorded for this clonotype. This chain links TRBV20-1 with TRBJ2-2; 9 nucleotides match TRBD1. V was clipped by 6 bases and J by 3 bases; unmatched bases: 14. Germline CDR1 and CDR2: DFQATT and SNEGSKA (reference sequence). The CDR3 spans 17 residues. The CDR3 protein is CSARGQGTWYDTGELFF. Written as DNA, the CDR3 is TGCAGTGCCCGGGGACAGGGAACATGGTACGACACCGGGGAGCTGTTTTTT.

As for this clonotype: Possible read error: a much larger clone is one base away. The chain combines TRBV5-6 with TRBJ2-4; a possible D gene is TRBD1 (6 bases). The germline CDR1 and CDR2 sequences are SGHDT and YYEEEE. The germline V and J ends were trimmed by 1 base and 10 bases, with 9 bases remaining between them. The CDR3 loop spans 12 amino acids. CDR3 in amino acids: CASSLQGKIQYF. In DNA form, the CDR3 reads TGTGCCAGCAGCTTGCAGGGGAAAATTCAGTACTTC.

This chain links TRBV7-2 with TRBJ1-3; 7 nucleotides match TRBD1. V gave up 5 bases and J gave up 12 bases; unmatched junction bases: 16. The CDR3 extends over 15 amino acids. CDR1 SGHTA and CDR2 FQGNSA come from the germline V gene. The CDR3 protein is CASSRDSNSGKNIYF. CDR3 DNA sequence: TGTGCCAGCAGCCGGGACAGCAACTCTGGAAAAAACATATATTTT.

This clonotype was detected many times. Germline is not matched at one junction end, which may reflect a read error. The CDR3 is CASSLGQLNEKLFF. DNA of the CDR3: TGTGCCAGCAGTTTAGGGCAGCTAAATGAAAAACTGTTTTTT. The genes are TRBV5-1 and TRBJ1-4; D is undetermined. CDR3 length: 14 amino acids. Germline values: CDR1 SGHRS, CDR2 YFSETQ.

This clonotype was recorded at least ten times. This chain uses TRBV5-1 with TRBJ2-2, with TRBD2 identical over 11 bases. The CDR3 is 17 residues long. V was clipped by 0 bases and J by 4 bases; unmatched bases: 5. CDR1 and CDR2 from the germline V gene are SGHRS and YFSETQ. CDR3 sequence reads: CASSLELAGVSTGELFF. The CDR3 nucleotides read TGCGCCAGCAGCTTGGAACTAGCGGGAGTGAGCACCGGGGAGCTGTTTTTT. Filled out from reference TRBV5-1 and TRBJ2-2, the complete variable domain reads KAGVTQTPRYLIKTRGQQVTLSCSPISGHRSVSWYQQTPGQGLQFLFEYFSETQRNKGNFPGRFSGRQFSNSRSEMNVSTLELGDSALYLCASSLELAGVSTGELFFGEGSRLTVL.

This clonotype was detected many times. This chain uses TRBV4-1 with TRBJ1-3; 8 bases are a match to TRBD1. CDR1 and CDR2 (germline): MGHRA, YSYEKL. V trimming: 3 bases; J trimming: 0 bases; junction bases outside the gene matches: 22. The CDR3 length is 22 residues. The CDR3 spells CASSHDHRGQGGGSGSGNTIYF. The DNA for the CDR3 is TGCGCCAGCAGCCATGACCACCGAGGACAGGGAGGTGGTTCGGGCTCTGGAAACACCATATATTTT.